Listed below are T cell receptor beta chains from one sample, sequenced in a study of PD-1 blockade in classical Hodgkin lymphoma. Sequenced by immunoSEQ multiplex PCR; TCRdb stores in-frame clones only, minus some. Counted here are fewer than 20,000 clones, over 70% occurring once; the ten biggest clones make up about 2%. The sequencing here drew on CD4+ T cells from blood, taken before the fourth cycle of nivolumab. All receptors derive from a human donor with classical Hodgkin lymphoma. The CDR3 runs from the conserved cysteine through the conserved F or W. The order of the fields is D gene, J gene, clone size, V gene, CDR3 protein, CDR3 DNA. The D gene is left open where the match is weak. Expanded clones are given a class, and other clones once, few, many or no size at all.

.,TRBJ2-4,few,TRBV20-1,CSARDSGIQYF,TGCAGTGCTAGAGATTCGGGCATTCAGTACTTC
.,TRBJ2-7,few,TRBV20-1,CSARDQYEQYF,TGCAGTGCGAGGGACCAGTACGAGCAGTACTTC
TRBD2,TRBJ2-3,few,TRBV5-1,CASSLRTSGTTDTQYF,TGCGCCAGCAGCCTCCGGACTAGCGGGACAACAGATACGCAGTATTTT
.,TRBJ1-5,.,TRBV7-9,CASSSQANQPQHF,TGTGCCAGCAGCTCCCAGGCGAATCAGCCCCAGCATTTT
TRBD1,TRBJ2-1,.,TRBV11-2,CASSLEGFGTGWVNEQFF,TGTGCCAGCAGCTTAGAGGGATTCGGGACAGGGTGGGTTAATGAGCAGTTCTTC
TRBD2,TRBJ2-7,.,TRBV2,CASKRLAGEFYEQYF,TGTGCCAGCAAAAGACTAGCGGGAGAATTCTACGAGCAGTACTTC
TRBD2,TRBJ2-1,medium-sized,TRBV6-5,CASSPSGRASNEQFF,TGTGCCAGTTCCCCTAGCGGGAGGGCCTCCAATGAGCAGTTCTTC
.,TRBJ2-1,.,TRBV28,CASSPPAFGTPFF,TGTGCCAGCAGTCCCCCAGCGTTTGGGACGCCGTTCTTC
.,TRBJ1-1,once,TRBV4-1,CASSQDQYRTLRITEAFF,TGCGCCAGCAGCCAAGATCAGTACAGGACACTGAGGATCACTGAAGCTTTCTTT
TRBD1,TRBJ1-5,.,TRBV6-5,CASRRQGGNQPQHF,TGTGCCAGCAGGCGACAGGGTGGCAATCAGCCCCAGCATTTT
.,TRBJ2-7,once,TRBV6-1,CASRAGQGGYYEQYF,TGTGCCAGCAGGGCCGGCCAGGGCGGGTACTACGAGCAGTACTTC
TRBD1,TRBJ2-7,.,TRBV18,CASSRDRGYEQYF,TGTGCCAGCTCCCGGGACAGGGGTTACGAGCAGTACTTC
.,TRBJ2-7,.,TRBV18,CASSPSRDKFSYEQYF,TGTGCCAGCTCACCTTCGCGGGACAAGTTTTCCTACGAGCAGTACTTC
TRBD2,TRBJ2-1,.,TRBV5-6,CASSCPSSGLADNEQFF,TGTGCCAGCAGCTGTCCATCGTCGGGACTAGCGGACAATGAGCAGTTCTTC
.,TRBJ2-7,.,TRBV6-8,CASRPGHEQYF,TGTGCCAGCCGGCCAGGTCACGAGCAGTACTTC
.,TRBJ2-1,.,TRBV11-2,CASSGGLGDEQFF,TGTGCCAGCAGCGGGGGGTTAGGAGATGAGCAGTTCTTC
TRBD1,TRBJ1-1,few,TRBV7-6,CARMTGGRTEAFF,TGTGCCCGGATGACAGGGGGCCGGACTGAAGCTTTCTTT
.,TRBJ2-7,.,TRBV6-6,CASSTGRLQRLEQYF,TGTGCCAGCAGTACAGGACGGCTGCAACGTCTCGAGCAGTACTTC
.,TRBJ1-3,.,TRBV7-9,CASSLAQSSGNTIYF,TGTGCCAGCAGCTTAGCGCAGAGCTCTGGAAACACCATATATTTT
.,TRBJ2-7,.,TRBV6-1,CASSEAHGPSYEQYF,TGTGCCAGCAGTGAAGCGCATGGGCCCTCCTACGAGCAGTACTTC
.,TRBJ2-3,.,TRBV5-1,CASSLNRASTDTQYF,TGCGCCAGCAGCTTGAATCGGGCAAGCACAGATACGCAGTATTTT
.,TRBJ2-7,.,TRBV4-1,CASSQDNRTPYEQYF,TGCGCCAGCAGCCAAGATAACAGGACCCCCTACGAGCAGTACTTC
.,TRBJ2-1,.,TRBV19,CASRPGLLNNEQFF,TGTGCCAGTAGGCCGGGACTTCTTAACAATGAGCAGTTCTTC
.,TRBJ1-1,.,TRBV19,CASTNSLNTEAFF,TGTGCCAGTACCAACAGCCTAAACACTGAAGCTTTCTTT
TRBD2,TRBJ2-2,.,TRBV18,CASHSRSGISGTGELFF,TGTGCCAGCCATTCACGCAGCGGGATTTCTGGAACCGGGGAGCTGTTTTTT
.,TRBJ1-3,.,TRBV25-1,CASSLYGNTIYF,TGTGCCAGCAGTCTTTATGGAAACACCATATATTTT
.,TRBJ1-2,once,TRBV7-2,CASSLEFYGYTF,TGTGCCAGCAGCTTAGAGTTCTATGGCTACACCTTC
TRBD2,TRBJ2-5,.,TRBV5-1,CASSSNNLAGGPVTQYF,TGCGCCAGCAGCTCGAATAACCTAGCGGGAGGGCCGGTGACCCAGTACTTC
.,TRBJ2-3,.,TRBV29-1,CSGDSTPTDTQYF,TGCAGCGGAGACAGTACCCCCACAGATACGCAGTATTTT
TRBD1,TRBJ2-7,.,TRBV18,CASSLGTEYEQYF,TGTGCCAGCTCACTCGGGACAGAATACGAGCAGTACTTC
TRBD2,TRBJ2-3,.,TRBV18,CASSPGLAEYTQYF,TGTGCCAGCTCACCCGGACTAGCGGAATATACGCAGTATTTT
.,TRBJ1-2,.,TRBV20-1,CSALNGYTF,TGCAGTGCCTTGAACGGCTACACCTTC
.,TRBJ2-1,.,TRBV7-6,CASSLARAYNEQFF,TGTGCCAGCAGCTTAGCTCGGGCCTACAATGAGCAGTTCTTC
.,TRBJ1-3,.,TRBV5-6,CASSFPGGGAGNTIYF,TGTGCCAGCAGCTTCCCAGGCGGGGGAGCTGGAAACACCATATATTTT
.,TRBJ2-7,.,TRBV18,CASSPQGHEQYF,TGTGCCAGCTCACCTCAGGGACACGAGCAGTACTTC
TRBD2,TRBJ2-1,.,TRBV18,CASSPRTSTYNEQFF,TGTGCCAGCTCACCTCGGACTAGCACCTACAATGAGCAGTTCTTC
.,TRBJ2-5,.,TRBV2,CASRAGETQYF,TGTGCCAGCAGGGCCGGGGAGACCCAGTACTTC
TRBD1,TRBJ1-2,once,TRBV5-8,CASSLPGGNYGYTF,TGTGCCAGCAGCTTGCCAGGGGGCAACTATGGCTACACCTTC
.,TRBJ1-5,.,TRBV28,CASSPDRFAYSNQPQHF,TGTGCCAGCAGCCCGGACCGGTTTGCATATAGCAATCAGCCCCAGCATTTT
.,TRBJ1-3,.,TRBV18,CASSPVGAPGNTIYF,TGTGCCAGCTCACCCGTGGGGGCGCCCGGAAACACCATATATTTT
.,TRBJ2-5,.,TRBV18,CASSPPTGLGTQYF,TGTGCCAGCTCACCGCCGACAGGCCTGGGGACCCAGTACTTC
TRBD1,TRBJ1-1,once,TRBV10-2,CASSWDRGAFF,TGCGCCAGCAGTTGGGACAGGGGAGCTTTCTTT
TRBD1,TRBJ1-2,.,TRBV6-5,CASSWGTGGAYGYTF,TGTGCCAGCAGCTGGGGGACAGGAGGGGCCTATGGCTACACCTTC
.,TRBJ1-4,.,TRBV18,CASSPPEMEKLFF,TGTGCCAGCTCACCACCGGAGATGGAAAAACTGTTTTTT
.,TRBJ2-1,once,TRBV7-9,CATTQKKSEQFF,TGTGCCACCACTCAAAAGAAGAGTGAGCAGTTCTTC
TRBD1,TRBJ1-2,once,TRBV5-4,CASSTAGGDGYTF,TGTGCCAGCAGCACCGCAGGGGGCGATGGCTACACCTTC
.,TRBJ2-1,.,TRBV5-1,CASSTGTTYNEQFF,TGCGCCAGCAGCACCGGGACAACCTACAATGAGCAGTTCTTC
.,TRBJ2-7,.,TRBV30,CAWKDVYEQYF,TGTGCCTGGAAAGACGTCTACGAGCAGTACTTC
.,TRBJ2-1,.,TRBV12-5,CASGPRGRINEQFF,TGTGCTAGTGGCCCCCGGGGTAGGATCAATGAGCAGTTCTTC
.,TRBJ1-5,.,TRBV19,CASSISEGLSNQPQHF,TGTGCCAGTAGTATAAGCGAAGGACTTAGCAATCAGCCCCAGCATTTT
TRBD2,TRBJ2-5,.,TRBV6-5,CASSSGRALLKTQYF,TGTGCCAGCTCTAGCGGGAGGGCCCTTTTAAAGACCCAGTACTTC
TRBD2,TRBJ2-1,.,TRBV10-2,CASGSTSGSNEQFF,TGCGCCAGCGGGTCTACTAGCGGGAGCAATGAGCAGTTCTTC